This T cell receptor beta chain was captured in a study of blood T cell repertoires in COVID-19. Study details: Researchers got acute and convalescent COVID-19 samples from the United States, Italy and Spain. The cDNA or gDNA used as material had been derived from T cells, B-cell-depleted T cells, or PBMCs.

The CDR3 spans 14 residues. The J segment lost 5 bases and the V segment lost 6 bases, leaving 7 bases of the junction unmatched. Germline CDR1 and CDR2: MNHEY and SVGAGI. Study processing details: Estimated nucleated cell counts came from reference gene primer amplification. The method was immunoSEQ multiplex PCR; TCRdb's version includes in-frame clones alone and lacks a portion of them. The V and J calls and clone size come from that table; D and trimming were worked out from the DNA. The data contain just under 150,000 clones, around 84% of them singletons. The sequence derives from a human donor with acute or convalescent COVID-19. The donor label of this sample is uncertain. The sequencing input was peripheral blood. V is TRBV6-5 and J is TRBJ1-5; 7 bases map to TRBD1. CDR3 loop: CASSLGQEDQPQHF. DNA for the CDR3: TGTGCCAGCAGCCTAGGACAGGAAGATCAGCCCCAGCATTTT.